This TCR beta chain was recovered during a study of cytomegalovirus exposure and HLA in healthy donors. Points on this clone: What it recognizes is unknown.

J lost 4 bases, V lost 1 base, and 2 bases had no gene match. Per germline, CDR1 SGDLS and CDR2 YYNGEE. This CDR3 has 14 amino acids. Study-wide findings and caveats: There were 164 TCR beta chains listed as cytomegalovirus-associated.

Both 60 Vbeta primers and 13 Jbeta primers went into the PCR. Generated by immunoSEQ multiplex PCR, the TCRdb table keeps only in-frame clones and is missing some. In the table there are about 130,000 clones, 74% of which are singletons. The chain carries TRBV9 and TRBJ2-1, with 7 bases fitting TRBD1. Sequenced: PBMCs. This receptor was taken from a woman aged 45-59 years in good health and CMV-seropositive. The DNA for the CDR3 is TGTGCCAGCAGCGTAACAGGGGCGTACAATGAGCAGTTCTTC. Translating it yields CASSVTGAYNEQFF. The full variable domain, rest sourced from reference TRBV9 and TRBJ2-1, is DSGVTQTPKHLITATGQRVTLRCSPRSGDLSVYWYQQSLDQGLQFLIQYYNGEERAKGNILERFSAQQFPDLHSELNLSSLELGDSALYFCASSVTGAYNEQFFGPGTRLTVL.